The 27 T cell receptor beta chains reported below all come from one sample, sequenced in a study of CD4+ T cells in melanoma. Generated by immunoSEQ multiplex PCR, the TCRdb table keeps only in-frame clones and is missing some. The sample has roughly 110,000 clones, about 90% seen once; the top ten hold around 3.3%. The sample was peripheral blood. Receptors originate from a human donor with melanoma.

The chain combines TRBV18 with TRBJ2-7; D unresolved. Trimming left V 4 bases short and J 3 bases short, with 10 bases between. The CDR3 covers 13 residues. Germline CDR1 and CDR2: KGHSH and LQKENI. As DNA, the CDR3 is TGTGCCAGCTCACGGCGGCTGGACTACGAGCAGTACTTC. Its protein is CASSRRLDYEQYF. Based on the CDR3 plus reference TRBV18 and TRBJ2-7, the full variable domain is NAGVMQNPRHLVRRRGQEARLRCSPMKGHSHVYWYRQLPEEGLKFMVYLQKENIIDESGMPKERFSAEFPKEGPSILRIQQVVRGDSAAYFCASSRRLDYEQYFGPGTRLTVT.

J is TRBJ2-7 and V is TRBV7-7; possibly TRBD1 for D (5 bases). Trimming took 1 base from V and 2 from J, leaving 12 bases between them. The CDR3 extends over 15 amino acids. Germline CDR1 SSHAT, CDR2 FNYEAQ (reference sequence). The CDR3 sequence: CASSLGEGATYEQYF. The CDR3 nucleotides are TGTGCCAGCAGCTTAGGCGAAGGGGCGACCTACGAGCAGTACTTC.

The table lists this clone with a few counts. This chain joins TRBV28 and TRBJ1-5; no reliable D call. Germline CDR1 MDHEN, CDR2 SYDVKM. Trimming removed 4 bases at V and 10 bases at J, with 8 bases between. The CDR3 runs to 11 residues. The DNA for the CDR3 is TGTGCCAGCAGTTCATCCTTACCCCAGCATTTT. Protein sequence: CASSSSLPQHF. Full variable domain (remainder filled in from reference TRBV28 and TRBJ1-5): DVKVTQSSRYLVKRTGEKVFLECVQDMDHENMFWYRQDPGLGLRLIYFSYDVKMKEKGDIPEGYSVSREKKERFSLILESASTNQTSMYLCASSSSLPQHFGDGTRLSIL.

The chain joins TRBV18 to TRBJ2-7; D is perhaps TRBD1 (6 bases). V was cut by 3 bases and J by 6 bases, with 12 bases left in between. The germline V gene encodes CDR1 KGHSH and CDR2 LQKENI. This CDR3 is built from 13 residues. The CDR3 sequence is CASSPLLRGEQYF. The CDR3 nucleotides read TGTGCCAGCTCACCCCTTCTCAGGGGCGAGCAGTACTTC.

This clone was recorded a few times. The rearrangement joins TRBV30 to TRBJ1-6; weak D call: TRBD1 (5 bases). CDR3 length: 16 residues. Germline V CDR1 and CDR2: GTSNPN, SVGIG (reference sequence). Trimming left V 3 bases short and J 5 bases short, with 17 bases between. The chain's CDR3 is CAWSLRAGYDNSPLHF. As DNA, the CDR3 is TGTGCCTGGAGCCTACGGGCAGGGTACGATAATTCACCCCTCCACTTT.

The V call is TRBV27, the J call TRBJ2-7; possibly TRBD1 for D (6 bases). The CDR3 is made up of 14 amino acids. V dropped 6 bases and J dropped 4 bases, with 16 bases sitting between them. The germline V gene has CDR1 MNHEY and CDR2 SMNVEV (reference sequence). CDR3 region: CASRRTDNYYEQYF. The CDR3 DNA is TGTGCCAGCAGACGGACAGACAATTATTACGAGCAGTACTTC.

The gene calls are TRBV10-1 and TRBJ2-5, with 8 bases that match TRBD1. Losses at the gene ends were 6 bases for V and 5 bases for J; bases not matched to a gene: 5. Germline CDR1 is WNHNN and CDR2 is SYGVQD (reference sequence). This CDR3 contains 13 residues. The CDR3 is CASSQGAGETQYF. CDR3 in DNA: TGCGCCAGCAGCCAGGGGGCCGGGGAGACCCAGTACTTC.

V usage is TRBV27 and J usage is TRBJ1-5; D unclear. The CDR3 runs 13 residues. Germline CDR1 is MNHEY and CDR2 is SMNVEV (reference sequence). Trimming cost V 6 bases and J 5 bases, with 11 bases left between them. In DNA form, the CDR3 reads TGTGCCAGCAGCCAGAACCGGGATCAGCCCCAGCATTTT. As protein: CASSQNRDQPQHF.

The chain couples TRBV20-1 to TRBJ2-1, with 7 positions matching TRBD2. The CDR3 has 11 amino acids. V was clipped by 2 bases and J by 10 bases; unmatched bases: 2. From germline, CDR1 is DFQATT and CDR2 SNEGSKA (reference sequence). The CDR3, as DNA: TGCAGTGCTAGAACAGCGGGGGAGCAGTTCTTC. As protein: CSARTAGEQFF.

The V call is TRBV18, the J call TRBJ2-7; tentatively, D is TRBD1 (6 bases). Germline loops: CDR1 KGHSH, CDR2 LQKENI. V lost 7 bases and J 6 bases, leaving 16 bases between the germline ends. The CDR3 is 13 amino acids. Here the CDR3 DNA reads TGTGCCAGCTTCCCCCAACAGGGCGGCGAGCAGTACTTC. This gives the protein CASFPQQGGEQYF.

This clone appeared once. The rearrangement joins TRBV12-5 to TRBJ2-5; the match to TRBD2 covers 10 bases. The ends lost 7 bases at V and 5 bases at J; junction bases unmatched: 13. CDR3 length: 16 amino acids. Germline values: CDR1 LGHNT, CDR2 FRNRAP. The CDR3 DNA follows: TGTGCTAGTGCCGGACTAGCGGAGGCCCATCAGGAGACCCAGTACTTC. It specifies CASAGLAEAHQETQYF.

V usage is TRBV6-5 and J usage is TRBJ1-3, with no clear D. Trimming removed 8 bases at V and 5 bases at J, with 16 bases between. In germline, CDR1 is MNHEY, CDR2 SVGAGI. The length of the CDR3 is 14 residues. CDR3 loop: CASHPGGSRNTIYF. The DNA of the CDR3 is TGTGCCAGCCACCCTGGAGGGAGCCGAAACACCATATATTTT.

The chain recombines TRBV7-3 with TRBJ2-2, with D possibly being TRBD2 (6 bases). This CDR3 is 16 amino acids long. Between the trimmed V and J ends, which lost 5 bases and 4 bases, there was a span of 17 bases. Germline CDR1 and CDR2: SGHTA and FQGTGA. The CDR3, as DNA: TGTGCCAGCAGCAGCGTGGCGGGAAGGGGCACCGGGGAGCTGTTTTTT. Translated, it gives CASSSVAGRGTGELFF.

The chain combines TRBV4-2 with TRBJ2-1, with TRBD2 matching over 7 bases. Germline V gives CDR1 LGHNA, CDR2 YNFKEQ. V lost 5 bases, J lost 3 bases, and 4 bases stayed unmatched. This CDR3 spans 14 amino acids. CDR3 sequence reads: CASSGLADYNEQFF. The CDR3 nucleotides read TGTGCCAGCAGCGGGCTAGCGGACTACAATGAGCAGTTCTTC.

The chain couples TRBV7-3 to TRBJ1-2; 8 positions match TRBD1. After removal of 5 bases from V and 7 bases from J, the junction contained 18 bases not matched to a gene. Germline lookup yields CDR1 SGHTA and CDR2 FQGTGA. CDR3 size: 17 residues. The CDR3 DNA is TGTGCCAGCAGCCCGAGCCCGGACAGGGTGTCGTCCGGTGGCTACACCTTC. Its translation is CASSPSPDRVSSGGYTF.

This clone appeared once. The chain employs TRBV7-9 and TRBJ1-2; D not resolved. Germline V gene sequence: CDR1 SEHNR, CDR2 FQNEAQ (reference sequence). V was trimmed by 1 base and J by 4 bases, leaving 16 bases between them. The CDR3 runs 16 residues. The CDR3 sequence: CASSLGPQSSVYGYTF. CDR3 coding DNA: TGTGCCAGCAGCTTAGGCCCCCAGAGTTCCGTCTATGGCTACACCTTC.

This clone was detected only once. The rearrangement joins TRBV5-1 to TRBJ2-3; 9 nucleotides line up with TRBD1. J was trimmed by 0 bases and V by 4 bases; bases with no gene match: 6. From germline, CDR1 is SGHRS and CDR2 YFSETQ. The CDR3 runs to 16 residues. In nucleotides, the CDR3 is TGCGCCAGCAGCGACCCGGGACAGGGTAGCACAGATACGCAGTATTTT. This codes for CASSDPGQGSTDTQYF.

The genes are TRBV28 and TRBJ1-5, with D hard to call. In germline, CDR1 is MDHEN, CDR2 SYDVKM. V lost 3 bases, J lost 7 bases, and 7 bases lay in between. The CDR3 runs to 12 residues. CDR3 nucleotides: TGTGCCAGCAGTTTCCGAGGGCAGCCCCAGCATTTT. Its protein product is CASSFRGQPQHF.

This clone came up a few times. This chain connects TRBV18 to TRBJ1-1; D is possibly TRBD1 (5 bases). With 0 bases removed from V and 7 bases from J, the gap between germline ends came to 12 bases. Per germline, CDR1 KGHSH and CDR2 LQKENI. This CDR3 contains 14 residues. The chain's CDR3 is CASSPPGGGNEAFF. The CDR3 DNA reads as TGTGCCAGCTCACCACCTGGGGGAGGGAATGAAGCTTTCTTT.

V gene TRBV27 combines with J gene TRBJ2-1; TRBD2 aligns across 8 bases. J lost 7 bases, V lost 2 bases, and 4 bases had no gene match. The CDR3 length is 14 residues. Germline loops: CDR1 MNHEY, CDR2 SMNVEV (reference sequence). CDR3 region: CASSLPSGLNEQFF. Here the CDR3 DNA reads TGTGCCAGCAGTTTACCTAGCGGGTTAAATGAGCAGTTCTTC.

The V gene is TRBV28, the J gene TRBJ2-6, with a tentative D call TRBD1 (6 bases). The CDR3 extends over 17 amino acids. Per germline, CDR1 MDHEN and CDR2 SYDVKM. The V and J ends lost 4 bases and 0 bases respectively, with 13 bases between them. The CDR3 spells CASSSTGQNSGANVLTF. The CDR3 nucleotides read TGTGCCAGCAGTTCGACTGGACAGAACTCTGGGGCCAACGTCCTGACTTTC.

The chain is built from TRBV4-2 and TRBJ2-3; D not resolved. The CDR3 contains 19 residues. Germline loops: CDR1 LGHNA, CDR2 YNFKEQ. V gave up 0 bases and J gave up 2 bases, with 21 bases separating them. The CDR3 reads CASSQDRPPKRPNTDTQYF. In nucleotides, the CDR3 is TGTGCCAGCAGCCAAGATCGGCCCCCTAAAAGGCCAAACACAGATACGCAGTATTTT.

The V call is TRBV7-9, the J call TRBJ1-5, with D tentatively TRBD1 (6 bases). The CDR3 is 15 amino acids. V was pared by 4 bases and J by 4 bases, with 14 bases between. Germline CDR1 is SEHNR and CDR2 is FQNEAQ (reference sequence). The CDR3 protein is CASSSAGVGNQPQHF. As DNA, the CDR3 is TGTGCCAGCAGCTCTGCAGGGGTAGGGAATCAGCCCCAGCATTTT.

This rearrangement joins TRBV4-2 to TRBJ1-4; the D is unclear. The V end was cut by 5 bases, the J end by 5 bases, with 21 bases between. CDR3 size: 17 residues. Germline CDR1 reads LGHNA; CDR2 reads YNFKEQ. The CDR3 sequence: CASSLSLVRFENEKLFF. CDR3 nucleotides: TGTGCCAGCAGCTTATCCTTGGTTAGGTTTGAAAATGAAAAACTGTTTTTT.

The chain combines TRBV6-1 with TRBJ2-3; the match to TRBD2 covers 8 bases. This CDR3 is built from 16 residues. V shed 6 bases and J 4 bases; nucleotides not matched to a gene: 12. Germline assignment: CDR1 MNHNS and CDR2 SASEGT. Here the CDR3 reads CASSEQPGLVSDTQYF. The CDR3 DNA sequence: TGTGCCAGCAGCGAACAACCGGGACTAGTATCAGATACGCAGTATTTT.

This clone came up once. CDR3 residues: CASSIPAGTGRYYEQYF. The DNA for the CDR3 is TGTGCCAGCAGCATTCCCGCCGGGACAGGGCGATACTACGAGCAGTACTTC. The chain combines TRBV7-9 with TRBJ2-7; 9 bases agree with TRBD1. The CDR3 contains 17 residues. The V segment lost 5 bases and the J segment 3 bases; nucleotides outside the gene matches: 14. Germline V gene data show CDR1 as SEHNR and CDR2 as FQNEAQ (reference sequence).

The chain joins TRBV4-3 to TRBJ2-1; 7 positions match TRBD1. Germline-derived CDR1 and CDR2 are LGHNA and YSLEER. J was trimmed by 2 bases and V by 5 bases; bases with no gene match: 12. This CDR3 has 17 residues. The chain's CDR3 is CASSLEPGTVTYNEQFF. CDR3 coding DNA: TGCGCCAGCAGCTTAGAACCCGGGACAGTTACCTACAATGAGCAGTTCTTC.